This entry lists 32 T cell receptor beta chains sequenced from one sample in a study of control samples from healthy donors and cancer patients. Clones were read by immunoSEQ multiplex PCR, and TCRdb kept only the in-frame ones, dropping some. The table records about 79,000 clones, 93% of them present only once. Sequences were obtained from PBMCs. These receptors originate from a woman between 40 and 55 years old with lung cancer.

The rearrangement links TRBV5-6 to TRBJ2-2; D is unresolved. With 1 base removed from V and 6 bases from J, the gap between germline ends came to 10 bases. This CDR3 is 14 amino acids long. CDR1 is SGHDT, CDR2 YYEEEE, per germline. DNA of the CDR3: TGTGCCAGCAGCTTGACGAAGCACCCCGGGGAGCTGTTTTTT. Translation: CASSLTKHPGELFF.

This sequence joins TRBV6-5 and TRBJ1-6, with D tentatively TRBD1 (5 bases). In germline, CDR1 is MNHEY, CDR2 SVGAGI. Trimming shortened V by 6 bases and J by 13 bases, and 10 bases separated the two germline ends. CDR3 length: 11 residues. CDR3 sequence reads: CASRDGGPLHF. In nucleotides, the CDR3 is TGTGCCAGCAGAGACGGGGGGCCCCTCCACTTT.

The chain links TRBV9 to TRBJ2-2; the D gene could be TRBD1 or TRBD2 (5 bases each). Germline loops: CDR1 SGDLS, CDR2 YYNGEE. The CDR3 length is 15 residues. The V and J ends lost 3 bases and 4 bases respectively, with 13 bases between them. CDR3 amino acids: CASSAPGSGTGELFF. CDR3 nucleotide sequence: TGTGCCAGCAGCGCACCAGGGAGCGGCACCGGGGAGCTGTTTTTT.

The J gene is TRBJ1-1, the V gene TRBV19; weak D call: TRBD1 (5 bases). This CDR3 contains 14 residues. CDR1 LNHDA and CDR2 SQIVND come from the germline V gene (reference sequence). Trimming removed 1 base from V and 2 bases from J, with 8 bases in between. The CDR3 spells CASSIAQGNTEAFF. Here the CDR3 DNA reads TGTGCCAGTAGTATAGCGCAGGGAAACACTGAAGCTTTCTTT.

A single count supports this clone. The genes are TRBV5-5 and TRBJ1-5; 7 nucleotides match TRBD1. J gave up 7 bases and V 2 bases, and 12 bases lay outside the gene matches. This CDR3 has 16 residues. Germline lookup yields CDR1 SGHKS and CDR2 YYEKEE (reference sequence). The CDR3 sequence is CASSFSPGGYGQPQHF. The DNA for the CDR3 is TGTGCCAGCAGCTTTTCACCAGGGGGATATGGCCAGCCCCAGCATTTT.

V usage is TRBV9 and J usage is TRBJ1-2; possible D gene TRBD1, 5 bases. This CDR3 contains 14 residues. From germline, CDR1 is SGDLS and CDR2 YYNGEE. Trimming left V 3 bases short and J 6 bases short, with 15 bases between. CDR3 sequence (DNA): TGTGCCAGCAGCGCACACTTCGAGACAGATGGCTACACCTTC. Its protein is CASSAHFETDGYTF.

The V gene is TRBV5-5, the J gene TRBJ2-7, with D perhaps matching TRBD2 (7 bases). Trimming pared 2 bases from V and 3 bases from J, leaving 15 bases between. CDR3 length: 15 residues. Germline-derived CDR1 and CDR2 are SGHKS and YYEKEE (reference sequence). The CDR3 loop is CASSLGGAPHYEQYF. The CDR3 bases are TGTGCCAGCAGCTTAGGGGGGGCCCCCCACTACGAGCAGTACTTC. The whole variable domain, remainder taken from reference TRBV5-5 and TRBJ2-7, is DAGVTQSPTHLIKTRGQQVTLRCSPISGHKSVSWYQQVLGQGPQFIFQYYEKEERGRGNFPDRFSARQFPNYSSELNVNALLLGDSALYLCASSLGGAPHYEQYFGPGTRLTVT.

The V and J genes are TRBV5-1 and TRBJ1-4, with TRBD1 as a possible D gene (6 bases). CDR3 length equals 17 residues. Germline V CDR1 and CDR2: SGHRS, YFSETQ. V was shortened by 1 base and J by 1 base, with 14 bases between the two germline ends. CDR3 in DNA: TGCGCCAGCAGCTTGACCGGGGGCCTGGTAACTAATGAAAAACTGTTTTTT. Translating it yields CASSLTGGLVTNEKLFF.

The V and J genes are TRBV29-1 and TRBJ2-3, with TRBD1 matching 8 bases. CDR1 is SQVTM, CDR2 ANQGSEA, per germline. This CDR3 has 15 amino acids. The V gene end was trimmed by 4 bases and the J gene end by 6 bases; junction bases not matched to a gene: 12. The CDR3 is CSVGWADRAADTQYF. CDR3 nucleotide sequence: TGCAGCGTTGGCTGGGCGGACAGGGCAGCCGATACGCAGTATTTT.

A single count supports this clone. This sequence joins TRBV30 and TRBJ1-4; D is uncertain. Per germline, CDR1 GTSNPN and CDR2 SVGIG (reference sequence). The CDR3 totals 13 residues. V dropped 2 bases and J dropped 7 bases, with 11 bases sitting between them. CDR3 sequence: CAWSIDPFEKLFF. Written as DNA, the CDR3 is TGTGCCTGGAGTATAGACCCTTTTGAAAAACTGTTTTTT. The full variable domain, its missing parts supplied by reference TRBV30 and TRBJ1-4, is SQTIHQWPATLVQPVGSPLSLECTVEGTSNPNLYWYRQAAGRGLQLLFYSVGIGQISSEVPQNLSASRPQDRQFILSSKKLLLSDSGFYLCAWSIDPFEKLFFGSGTQLSVL.

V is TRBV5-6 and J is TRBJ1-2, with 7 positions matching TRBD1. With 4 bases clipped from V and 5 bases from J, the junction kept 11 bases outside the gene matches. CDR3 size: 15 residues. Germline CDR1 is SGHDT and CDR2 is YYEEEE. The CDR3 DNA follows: TGTGCCAGCAGCCTAGACGACCAGGGGGGTTATGGCTACACCTTC. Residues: CASSLDDQGGYGYTF.

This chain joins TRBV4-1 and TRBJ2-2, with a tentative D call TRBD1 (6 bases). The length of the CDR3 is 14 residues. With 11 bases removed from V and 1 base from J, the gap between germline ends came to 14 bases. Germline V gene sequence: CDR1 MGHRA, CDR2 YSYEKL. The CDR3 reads CAGGKGGNTGELFF. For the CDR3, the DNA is TGCGCCGGGGGTAAAGGGGGGAACACCGGGGAGCTGTTTTTT.

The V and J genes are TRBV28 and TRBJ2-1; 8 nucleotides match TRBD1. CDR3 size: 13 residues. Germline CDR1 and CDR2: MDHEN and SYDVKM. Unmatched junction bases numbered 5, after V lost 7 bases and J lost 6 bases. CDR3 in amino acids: CASTRTGSNEQFF. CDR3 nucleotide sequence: TGTGCCAGCACTAGGACAGGGAGCAATGAGCAGTTCTTC.

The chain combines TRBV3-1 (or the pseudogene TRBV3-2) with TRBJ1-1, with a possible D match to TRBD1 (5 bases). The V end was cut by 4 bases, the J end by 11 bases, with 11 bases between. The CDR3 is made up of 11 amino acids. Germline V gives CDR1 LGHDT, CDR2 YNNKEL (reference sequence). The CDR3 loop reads CASSLEGEAFF. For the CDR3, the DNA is TGTGCCAGCAGCCTCGAAGGGGAGGCTTTCTTT.

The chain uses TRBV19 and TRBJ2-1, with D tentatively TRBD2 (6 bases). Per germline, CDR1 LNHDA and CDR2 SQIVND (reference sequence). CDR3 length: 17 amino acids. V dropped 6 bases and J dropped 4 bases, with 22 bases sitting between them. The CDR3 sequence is CASSIYSGTGSYNEQFF. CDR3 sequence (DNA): TGTGCCAGTAGCATATACTCCGGGACTGGATCGTACAATGAGCAGTTCTTC.

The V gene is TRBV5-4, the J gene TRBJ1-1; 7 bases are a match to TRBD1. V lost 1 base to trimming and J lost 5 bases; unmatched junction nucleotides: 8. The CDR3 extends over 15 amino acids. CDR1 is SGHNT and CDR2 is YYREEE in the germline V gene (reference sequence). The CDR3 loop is CASSLNDRAGTEAFF. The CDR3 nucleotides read TGTGCCAGCAGCTTGAACGACAGGGCAGGAACTGAAGCTTTCTTT.

The chain's CDR3 is CASSRGTQPMNGYTF. For the CDR3, the DNA is TGTGCCAGCAGCCGCGGGACACAACCTATGAACGGCTACACCTTC. The chain uses TRBV27 and TRBJ1-2; weak D call: TRBD1 (6 bases). Germline-derived CDR1 and CDR2 are MNHEY and SMNVEV (reference sequence). The CDR3 is 15 amino acids. Trimming removed 6 bases at V and 8 bases at J, with 22 bases between.

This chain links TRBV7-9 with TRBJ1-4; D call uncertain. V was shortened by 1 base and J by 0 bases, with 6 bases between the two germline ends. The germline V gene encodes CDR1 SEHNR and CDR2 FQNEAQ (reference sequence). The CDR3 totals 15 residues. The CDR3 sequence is CASSLDGATNEKLFF. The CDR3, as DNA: TGTGCCAGCAGCTTAGATGGGGCAACTAATGAAAAACTGTTTTTT.

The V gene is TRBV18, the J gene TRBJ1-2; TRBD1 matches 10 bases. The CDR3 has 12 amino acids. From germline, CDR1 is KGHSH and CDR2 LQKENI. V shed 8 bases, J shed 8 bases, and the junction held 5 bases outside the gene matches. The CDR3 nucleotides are TGTGCCAGCCTCGGGACAGGGGAAGGCTACACCTTC. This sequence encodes CASLGTGEGYTF.

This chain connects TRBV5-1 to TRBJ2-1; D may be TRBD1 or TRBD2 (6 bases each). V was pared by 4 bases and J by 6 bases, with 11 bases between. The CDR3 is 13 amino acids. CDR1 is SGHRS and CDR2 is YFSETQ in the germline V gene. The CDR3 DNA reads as TGCGCCAGCAGCAGGGGGGCCGGCAATGAGCAGTTCTTC. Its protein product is CASSRGAGNEQFF.

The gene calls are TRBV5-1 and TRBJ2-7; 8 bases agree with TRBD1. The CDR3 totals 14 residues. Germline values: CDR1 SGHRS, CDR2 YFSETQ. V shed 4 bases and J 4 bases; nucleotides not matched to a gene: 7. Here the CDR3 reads CASSPTGEKYEQYF. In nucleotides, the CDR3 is TGCGCCAGCAGCCCGACAGGGGAGAAGTACGAGCAGTACTTC. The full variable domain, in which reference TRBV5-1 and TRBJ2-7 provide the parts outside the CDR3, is KAGVTQTPRYLIKTRGQQVTLSCSPISGHRSVSWYQQTPGQGLQFLFEYFSETQRNKGNFPGRFSGRQFSNSRSEMNVSTLELGDSALYLCASSPTGEKYEQYFGPGTRLTVT.

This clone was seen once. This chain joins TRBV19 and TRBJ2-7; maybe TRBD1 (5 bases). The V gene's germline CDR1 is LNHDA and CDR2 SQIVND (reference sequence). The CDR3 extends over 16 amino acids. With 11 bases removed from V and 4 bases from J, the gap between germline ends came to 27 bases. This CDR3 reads CAGQYPPSHRRYEQYF. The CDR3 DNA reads TGTGCCGGGCAATACCCCCCCTCCCACAGGAGATACGAGCAGTACTTC. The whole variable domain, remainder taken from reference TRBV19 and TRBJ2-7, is DGGITQSPKYLFRKEGQNVTLSCEQNLNHDAMYWYRQDPGQGLRLIYYSQIVNDFQKGDIAEGYSVSREKKESFPLTVTSAQKNPTAFYLCAGQYPPSHRRYEQYFGPGTRLTVT.

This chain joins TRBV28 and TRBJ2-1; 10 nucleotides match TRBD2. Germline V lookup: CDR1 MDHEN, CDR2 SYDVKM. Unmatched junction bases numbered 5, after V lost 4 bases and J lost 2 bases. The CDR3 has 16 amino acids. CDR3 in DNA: TGTGCCAGCAGTTACGGGACTAGCGCGGCCTACAATGAGCAGTTCTTC. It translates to CASSYGTSAAYNEQFF.

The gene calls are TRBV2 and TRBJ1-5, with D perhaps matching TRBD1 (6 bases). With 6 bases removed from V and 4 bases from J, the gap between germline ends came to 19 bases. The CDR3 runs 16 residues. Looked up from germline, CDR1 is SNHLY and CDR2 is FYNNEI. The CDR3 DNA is TGTGCCAGCAGCGGCAGGGGACATTCCAATAATCAGCCCCAGCATTTT. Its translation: CASSGRGHSNNQPQHF. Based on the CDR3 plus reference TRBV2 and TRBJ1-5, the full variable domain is EPEVTQTPSHQVTQMGQEVILRCVPISNHLYFYWYRQILGQKVEFLVSFYNNEISEKSEIFDDQFSVERPDGSNFTLKIRSTKLEDSAMYFCASSGRGHSNNQPQHFGDGTRLSIL.

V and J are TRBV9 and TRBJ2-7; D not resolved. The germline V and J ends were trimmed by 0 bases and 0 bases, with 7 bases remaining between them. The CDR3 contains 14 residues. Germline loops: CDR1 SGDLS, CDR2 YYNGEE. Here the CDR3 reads CASSVGGFSYEQYF. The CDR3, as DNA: TGTGCCAGCAGCGTAGGTGGCTTCTCCTACGAGCAGTACTTC.

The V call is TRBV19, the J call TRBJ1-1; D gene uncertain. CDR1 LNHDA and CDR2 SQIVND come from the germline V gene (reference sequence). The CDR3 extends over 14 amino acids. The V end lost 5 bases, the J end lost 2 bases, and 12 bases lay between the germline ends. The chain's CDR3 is CASSRWTGNTEAFF. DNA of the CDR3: TGTGCCAGTAGTCGCTGGACGGGAAACACTGAAGCTTTCTTT. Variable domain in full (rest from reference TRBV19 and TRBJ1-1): DGGITQSPKYLFRKEGQNVTLSCEQNLNHDAMYWYRQDPGQGLRLIYYSQIVNDFQKGDIAEGYSVSREKKESFPLTVTSAQKNPTAFYLCASSRWTGNTEAFFGQGTRLTVV.

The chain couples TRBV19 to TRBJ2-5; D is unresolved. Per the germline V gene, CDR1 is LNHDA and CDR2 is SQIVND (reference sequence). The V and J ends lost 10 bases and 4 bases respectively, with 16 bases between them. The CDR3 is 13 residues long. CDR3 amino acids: CAIATRVGETQYF. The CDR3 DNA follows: TGTGCCATCGCGACCCGGGTAGGAGAGACCCAGTACTTC.

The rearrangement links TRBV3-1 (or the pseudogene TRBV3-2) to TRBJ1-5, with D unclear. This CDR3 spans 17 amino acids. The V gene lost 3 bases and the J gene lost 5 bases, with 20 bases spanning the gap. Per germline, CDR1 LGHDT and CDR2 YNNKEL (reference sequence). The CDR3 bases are TGTGCCAGCAGCCAGGGCAGCGCAACCTGGGAGCATCAGCCCCAGCATTTT. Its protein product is CASSQGSATWEHQPQHF.

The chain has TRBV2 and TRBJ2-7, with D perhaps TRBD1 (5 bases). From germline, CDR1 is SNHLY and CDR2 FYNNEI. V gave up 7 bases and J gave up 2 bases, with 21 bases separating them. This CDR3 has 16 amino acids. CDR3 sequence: CASNVLAGILTYEQYF. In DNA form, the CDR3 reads TGTGCCAGCAACGTCCTGGCAGGGATCCTCACCTACGAGCAGTACTTC.

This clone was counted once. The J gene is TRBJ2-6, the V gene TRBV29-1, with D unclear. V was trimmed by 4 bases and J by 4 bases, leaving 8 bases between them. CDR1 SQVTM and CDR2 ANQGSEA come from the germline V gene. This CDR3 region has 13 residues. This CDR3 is CSVAPNGANVLTF. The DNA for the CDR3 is TGCAGCGTTGCCCCAAACGGGGCCAACGTCCTGACTTTC.

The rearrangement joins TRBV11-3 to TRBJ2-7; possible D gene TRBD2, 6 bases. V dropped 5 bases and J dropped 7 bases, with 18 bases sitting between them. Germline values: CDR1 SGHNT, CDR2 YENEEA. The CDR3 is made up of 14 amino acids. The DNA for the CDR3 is TGTGCCAGCAGCCATGGAGGGGCCGCGCGAGAGCAGTACTTC. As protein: CASSHGGAAREQYF.

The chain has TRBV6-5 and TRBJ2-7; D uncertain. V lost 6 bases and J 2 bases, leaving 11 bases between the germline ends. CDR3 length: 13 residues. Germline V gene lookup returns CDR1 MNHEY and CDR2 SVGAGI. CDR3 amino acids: CASSPSQAYEQYF. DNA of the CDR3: TGTGCCAGCAGCCCGAGCCAGGCCTACGAGCAGTACTTC.